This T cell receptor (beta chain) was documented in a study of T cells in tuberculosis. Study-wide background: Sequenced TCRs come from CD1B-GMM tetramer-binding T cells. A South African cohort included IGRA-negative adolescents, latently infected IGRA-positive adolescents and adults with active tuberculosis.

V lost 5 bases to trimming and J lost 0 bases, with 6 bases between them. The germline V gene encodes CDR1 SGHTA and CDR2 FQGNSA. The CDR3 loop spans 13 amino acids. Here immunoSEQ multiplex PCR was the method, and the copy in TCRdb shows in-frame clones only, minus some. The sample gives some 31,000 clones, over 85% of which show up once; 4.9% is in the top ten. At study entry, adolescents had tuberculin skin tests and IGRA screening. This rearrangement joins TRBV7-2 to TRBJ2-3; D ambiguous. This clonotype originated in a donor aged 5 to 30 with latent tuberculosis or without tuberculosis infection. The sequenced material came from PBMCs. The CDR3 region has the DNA TGTGCCAGCAGCCCTACTAGCACAGATACGCAGTATTTT. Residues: CASSPTSTDTQYF.